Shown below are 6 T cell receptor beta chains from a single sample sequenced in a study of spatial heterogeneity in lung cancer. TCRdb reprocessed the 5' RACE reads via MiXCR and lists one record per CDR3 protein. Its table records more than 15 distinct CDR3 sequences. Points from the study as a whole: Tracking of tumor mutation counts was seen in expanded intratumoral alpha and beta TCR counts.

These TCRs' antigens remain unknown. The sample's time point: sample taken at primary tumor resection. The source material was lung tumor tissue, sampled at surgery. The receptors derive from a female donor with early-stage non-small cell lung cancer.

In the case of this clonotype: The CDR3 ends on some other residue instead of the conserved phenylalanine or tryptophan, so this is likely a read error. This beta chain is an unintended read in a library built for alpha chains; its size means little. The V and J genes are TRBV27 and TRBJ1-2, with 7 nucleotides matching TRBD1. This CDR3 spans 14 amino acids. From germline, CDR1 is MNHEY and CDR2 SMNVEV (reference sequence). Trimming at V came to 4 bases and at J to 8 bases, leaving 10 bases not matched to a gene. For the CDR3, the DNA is TGTGCCAGCAGTTCCAGGACAGGTTCGAAAGGCTACACCCTC. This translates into CASSSRTGSKGYTL.

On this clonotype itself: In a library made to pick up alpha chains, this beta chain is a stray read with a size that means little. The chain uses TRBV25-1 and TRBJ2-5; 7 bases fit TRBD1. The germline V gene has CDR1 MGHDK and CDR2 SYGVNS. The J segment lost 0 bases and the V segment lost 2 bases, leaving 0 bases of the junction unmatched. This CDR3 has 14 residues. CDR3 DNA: TGTGCCAGCAGTGAAAGGGGGCACCAAGAGACCCAGTACTTC. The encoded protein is CASSERGHQETQYF.

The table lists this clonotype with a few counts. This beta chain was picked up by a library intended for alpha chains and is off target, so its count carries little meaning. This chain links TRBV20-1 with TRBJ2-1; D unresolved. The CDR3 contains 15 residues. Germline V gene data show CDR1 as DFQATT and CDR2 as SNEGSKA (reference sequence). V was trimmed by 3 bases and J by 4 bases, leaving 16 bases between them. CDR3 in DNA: TGCAGTGCTAGTCACGATTCTTCCCCTTACAATGAGCAGTTCTTC. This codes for CSASHDSSPYNEQFF.

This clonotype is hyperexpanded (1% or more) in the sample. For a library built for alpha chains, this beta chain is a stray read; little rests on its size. The CDR3 region has the DNA TGTGCCAGCAGTTCCGGGACAGGTTCGAAAGGCTACACCTTC. Translating it yields CASSSGTGSKGYTF. The chain combines TRBV27 with TRBJ1-2, with TRBD1 matching over 8 bases. CDR3 size: 14 residues. The germline V gene encodes CDR1 MNHEY and CDR2 SMNVEV (reference sequence). Losses at the gene ends were 4 bases for V and 8 bases for J; bases not matched to a gene: 9.

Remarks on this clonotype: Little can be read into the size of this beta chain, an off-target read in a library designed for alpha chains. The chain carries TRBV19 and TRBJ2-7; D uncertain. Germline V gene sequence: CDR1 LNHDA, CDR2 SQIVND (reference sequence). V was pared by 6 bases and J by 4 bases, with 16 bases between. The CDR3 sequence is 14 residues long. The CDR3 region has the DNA TGTGCCAGTAGCAGGCAGGCTGCGGCATACGAGCAGTACTTC. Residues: CASSRQAAAYEQYF.

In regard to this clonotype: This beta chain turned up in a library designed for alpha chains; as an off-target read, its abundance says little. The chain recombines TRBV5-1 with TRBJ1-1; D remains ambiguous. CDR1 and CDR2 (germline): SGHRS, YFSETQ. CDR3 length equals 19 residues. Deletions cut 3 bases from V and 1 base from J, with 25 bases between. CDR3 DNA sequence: TGCGCCAGCAGCTCCGAAAGACCATCGGAAGCGGCCGCGAACACTGAAGCTTTCTTT. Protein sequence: CASSSERPSEAAANTEAFF.